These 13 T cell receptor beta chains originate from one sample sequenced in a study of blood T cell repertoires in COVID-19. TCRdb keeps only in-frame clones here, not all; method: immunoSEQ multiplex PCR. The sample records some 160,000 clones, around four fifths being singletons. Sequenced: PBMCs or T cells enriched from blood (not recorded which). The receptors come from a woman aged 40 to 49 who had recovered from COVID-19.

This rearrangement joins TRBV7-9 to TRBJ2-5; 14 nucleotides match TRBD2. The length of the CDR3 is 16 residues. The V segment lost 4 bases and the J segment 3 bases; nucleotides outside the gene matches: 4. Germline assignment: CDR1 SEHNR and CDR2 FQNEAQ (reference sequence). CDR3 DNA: TGTGCCAGCAGCTATCCGGGACTAGCGGGAGAAGAGACCCAGTACTTC. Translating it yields CASSYPGLAGEETQYF.

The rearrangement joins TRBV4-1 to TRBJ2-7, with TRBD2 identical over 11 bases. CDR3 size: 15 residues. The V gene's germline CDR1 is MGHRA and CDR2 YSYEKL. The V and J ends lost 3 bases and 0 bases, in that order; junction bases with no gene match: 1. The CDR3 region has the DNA TGCGCCAGCAGCCACCTAGCGGGGGGCTCCTACGAGCAGTACTTC. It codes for CASSHLAGGSYEQYF.

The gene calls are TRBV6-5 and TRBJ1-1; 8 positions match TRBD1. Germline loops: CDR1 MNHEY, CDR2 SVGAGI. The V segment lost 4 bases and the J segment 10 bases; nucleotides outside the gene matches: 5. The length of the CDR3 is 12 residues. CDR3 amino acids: CASSLQGAVAFF. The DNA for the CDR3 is TGTGCCAGCAGTTTGCAGGGGGCGGTAGCTTTCTTT.

CDR3 DNA: TGCGCCAGCAGCCAAGGACTAGCCGACAATGAGCAGTTCTTC. Translating it yields CASSQGLADNEQFF. V gene TRBV4-1 combines with J gene TRBJ2-1, with 7 bases identical to TRBD2. Germline CDR1 MGHRA, CDR2 YSYEKL. V lost 1 base to trimming and J lost 5 bases; unmatched junction nucleotides: 2. CDR3 size: 14 residues.

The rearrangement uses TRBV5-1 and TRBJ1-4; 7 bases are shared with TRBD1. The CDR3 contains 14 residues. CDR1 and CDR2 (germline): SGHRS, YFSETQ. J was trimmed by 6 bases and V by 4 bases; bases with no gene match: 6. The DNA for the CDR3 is TGCGCCAGCAGCCGAGCCCAGGGGGATGAAAAACTGTTTTTT. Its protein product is CASSRAQGDEKLFF.

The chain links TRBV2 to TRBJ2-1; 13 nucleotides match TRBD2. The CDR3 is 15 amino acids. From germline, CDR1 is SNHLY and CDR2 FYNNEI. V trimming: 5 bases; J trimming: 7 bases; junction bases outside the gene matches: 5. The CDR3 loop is CASSLTSGGANEQFF. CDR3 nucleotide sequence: TGTGCCAGCAGTCTCACTAGCGGGGGGGCGAATGAGCAGTTCTTC.

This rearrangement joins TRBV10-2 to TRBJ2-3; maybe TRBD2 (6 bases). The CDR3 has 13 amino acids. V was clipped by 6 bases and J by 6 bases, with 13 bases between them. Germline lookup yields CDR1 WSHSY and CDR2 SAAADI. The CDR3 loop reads CASSSARGDTQYF. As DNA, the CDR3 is TGCGCCAGCAGCTCAGCCCGGGGGGATACGCAGTATTTT.

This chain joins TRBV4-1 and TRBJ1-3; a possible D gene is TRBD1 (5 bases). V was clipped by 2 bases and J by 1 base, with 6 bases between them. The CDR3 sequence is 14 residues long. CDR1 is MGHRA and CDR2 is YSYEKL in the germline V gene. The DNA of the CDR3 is TGCGCCAGCAGCCAACCAGGGTCTGGAAACACCATATATTTT. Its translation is CASSQPGSGNTIYF.

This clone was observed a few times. The CDR3 region is CASSPGGAGYTF. The CDR3 DNA sequence: TGTGCCAGCTCCCCGGGGGGCGCTGGCTACACCTTC. This chain links TRBV18 with TRBJ1-2; tentatively, D is TRBD1 (6 bases). Germline CDR1 is KGHSH and CDR2 is LQKENI. This CDR3 is 12 amino acids long. V lost 6 bases and J 7 bases, leaving 12 bases between the germline ends. The whole variable domain, remainder taken from reference TRBV18 and TRBJ1-2, is NAGVMQNPRHLVRRRGQEARLRCSPMKGHSHVYWYRQLPEEGLKFMVYLQKENIIDESGMPKERFSAEFPKEGPSILRIQQVVRGDSAAYFCASSPGGAGYTFGSGTRLTVV.

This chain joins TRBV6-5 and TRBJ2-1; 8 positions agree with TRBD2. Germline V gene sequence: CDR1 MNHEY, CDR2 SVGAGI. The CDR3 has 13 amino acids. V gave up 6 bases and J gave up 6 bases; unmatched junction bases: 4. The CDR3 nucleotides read TGTGCCAGCAGGGCGGGGGGACGCAATGAGCAGTTCTTC. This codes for CASRAGGRNEQFF.

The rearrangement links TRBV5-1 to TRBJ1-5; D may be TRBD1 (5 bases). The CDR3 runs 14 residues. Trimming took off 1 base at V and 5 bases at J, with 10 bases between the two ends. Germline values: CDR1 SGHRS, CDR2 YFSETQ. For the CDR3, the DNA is TGCGCCAGCAGCTTGATTCCGGGGGATCAGCCCCAGCATTTT. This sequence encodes CASSLIPGDQPQHF.

The CDR3 DNA is TGCGCCAGCAGCCAAGCGGAGACAGGGGGACTTGAAGCTTTCTTT. This sequence encodes CASSQAETGGLEAFF. The chain uses TRBV4-1 and TRBJ1-1; 9 bases line up with TRBD1. Per germline, CDR1 MGHRA and CDR2 YSYEKL. The CDR3 sequence is 15 residues long. V lost 1 base to trimming and J lost 7 bases; unmatched junction nucleotides: 7.

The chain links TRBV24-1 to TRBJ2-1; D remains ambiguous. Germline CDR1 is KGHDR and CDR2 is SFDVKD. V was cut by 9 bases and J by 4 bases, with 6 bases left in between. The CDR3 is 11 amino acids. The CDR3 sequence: CATGEYNEQFF. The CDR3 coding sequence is TGTGCCACCGGAGAATACAATGAGCAGTTCTTC.